This T cell receptor (beta chain) was sequenced in a study of blood T cell repertoires in COVID-19. Study-wide context: The United States, Italy and Spain provided the acute and convalescent COVID-19 samples.

Generated by immunoSEQ multiplex PCR, the TCRdb table keeps only in-frame clones and is missing some. The sample carries roughly 70,000 clones, approximately 91% recorded once. Germline loops: CDR1 SGHTA, CDR2 FQGNSA. This CDR3 has 13 amino acids. V dropped 5 bases and J dropped 14; count of bases not matched to a gene: 9. The sample taken for sequencing was peripheral blood. This chain connects TRBV7-2 to TRBJ1-2; TRBD1 agrees at 12 bases. This clonotype was obtained from a man between 65 and 85 years old with acute or convalescent COVID-19. The CDR3 nucleotides read TGTGCCAGCAGCGACCGGGACAGGGGGCTGGGTACCTTC. Encoded protein: CASSDRDRGLGTF.